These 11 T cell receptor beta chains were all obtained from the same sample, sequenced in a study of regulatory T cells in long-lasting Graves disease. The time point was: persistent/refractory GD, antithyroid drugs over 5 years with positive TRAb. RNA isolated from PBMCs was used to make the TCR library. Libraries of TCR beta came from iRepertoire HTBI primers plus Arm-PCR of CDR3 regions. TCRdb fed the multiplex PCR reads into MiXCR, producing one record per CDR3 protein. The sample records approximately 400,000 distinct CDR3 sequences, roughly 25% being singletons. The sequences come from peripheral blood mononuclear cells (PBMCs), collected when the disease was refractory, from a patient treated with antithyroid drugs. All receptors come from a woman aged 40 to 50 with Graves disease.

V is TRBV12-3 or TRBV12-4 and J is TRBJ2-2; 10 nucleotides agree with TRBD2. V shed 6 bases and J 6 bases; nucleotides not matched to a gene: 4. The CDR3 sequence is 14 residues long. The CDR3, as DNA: TGTGCCAGCAGCAAAGCGGGAGGGCCCGGGGAGCTGTTTTTT. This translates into CASSKAGGPGELFF.

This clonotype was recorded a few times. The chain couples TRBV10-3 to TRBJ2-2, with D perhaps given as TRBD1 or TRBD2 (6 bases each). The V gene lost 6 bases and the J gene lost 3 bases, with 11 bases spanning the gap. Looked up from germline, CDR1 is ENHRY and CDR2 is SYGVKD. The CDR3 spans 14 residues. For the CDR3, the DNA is TGTGCCATCAGGAGGGGGGACGACACCGGGGAGCTGTTTTTT. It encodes CAIRRGDDTGELFF.

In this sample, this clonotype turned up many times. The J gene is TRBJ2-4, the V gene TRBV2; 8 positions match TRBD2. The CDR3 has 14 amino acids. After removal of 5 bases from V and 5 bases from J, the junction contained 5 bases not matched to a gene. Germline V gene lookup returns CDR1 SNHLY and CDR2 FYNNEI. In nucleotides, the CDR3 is TGTGCCAGCAGTCGGGAGGGCCAAGAAAACATTCAGTACTTC. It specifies CASSREGQENIQYF.

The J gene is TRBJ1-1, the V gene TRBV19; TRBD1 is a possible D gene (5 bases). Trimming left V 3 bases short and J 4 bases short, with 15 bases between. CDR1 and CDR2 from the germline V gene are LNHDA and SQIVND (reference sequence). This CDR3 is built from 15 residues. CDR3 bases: TGTGCCAGTAGTATGCCAGGGTCTGGATTCACTGAAGCTTTCTTT. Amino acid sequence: CASSMPGSGFTEAFF.

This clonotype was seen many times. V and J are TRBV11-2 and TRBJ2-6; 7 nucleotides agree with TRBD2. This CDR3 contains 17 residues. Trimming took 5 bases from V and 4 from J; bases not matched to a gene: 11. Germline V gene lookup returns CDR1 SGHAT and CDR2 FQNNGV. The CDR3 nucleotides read TGTGCCAGCAGCCACCCGGTGGGAGGGGTCGGGGCCAACGTCCTGACTTTC. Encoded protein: CASSHPVGGVGANVLTF.

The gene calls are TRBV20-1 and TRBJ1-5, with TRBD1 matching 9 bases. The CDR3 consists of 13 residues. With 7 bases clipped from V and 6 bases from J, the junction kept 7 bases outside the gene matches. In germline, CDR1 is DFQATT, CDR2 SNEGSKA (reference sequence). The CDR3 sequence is CSVTGGEGQPQHF. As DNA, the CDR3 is TGCAGTGTTACAGGGGGCGAGGGTCAGCCCCAGCATTTT.

The CDR3 DNA reads as TGTGCCAGCAGGAACTATAACTATGGCTACACCTTC. Encoded protein: CASRNYNYGYTF. The J gene is TRBJ1-2, the V gene TRBV27, with D hard to call. The germline V gene has CDR1 MNHEY and CDR2 SMNVEV (reference sequence). This CDR3 is 12 amino acids long. The germline V and J ends were trimmed by 6 bases and 1 base, with 6 bases remaining between them.

CDR3 sequence: CASAPGGGGYTF. The CDR3 region has the DNA TGTGCCAGCGCCCCAGGGGGCGGGGGCTACACCTTC. V usage is TRBV6-1 and J usage is TRBJ1-2; 8 bases align to TRBD1. Per germline, CDR1 MNHNS and CDR2 SASEGT. V shed 8 bases, J shed 8 bases, and the junction held 7 bases outside the gene matches. The CDR3 runs to 12 residues.

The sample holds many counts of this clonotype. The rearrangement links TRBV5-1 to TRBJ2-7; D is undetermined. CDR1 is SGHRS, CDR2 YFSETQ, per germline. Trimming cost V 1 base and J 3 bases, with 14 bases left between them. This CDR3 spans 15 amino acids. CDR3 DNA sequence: TGCGCCAGCAGCTTGAACAGCGTTTCAGTCTACGAGCAGTACTTC. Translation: CASSLNSVSVYEQYF.

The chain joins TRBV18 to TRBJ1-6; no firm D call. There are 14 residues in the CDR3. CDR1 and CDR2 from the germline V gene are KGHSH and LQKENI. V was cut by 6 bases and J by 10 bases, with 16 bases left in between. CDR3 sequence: CASSSGPDASPLHF. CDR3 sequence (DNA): TGTGCCAGCTCGTCAGGACCTGATGCGTCACCCCTCCACTTT.

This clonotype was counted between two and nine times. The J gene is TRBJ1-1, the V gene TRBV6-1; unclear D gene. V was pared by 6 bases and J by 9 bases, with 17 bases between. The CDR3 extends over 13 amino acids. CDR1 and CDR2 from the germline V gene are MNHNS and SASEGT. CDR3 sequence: CASRKTKGVQAFF. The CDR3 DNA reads TGTGCCAGCAGGAAAACCAAGGGAGTACAAGCTTTCTTT.